This TCR beta chain was obtained from a study of T cell responses to AZD1222 COVID-19 vaccine. This clone was detected only a few times. The assay was immunoSEQ multiplex PCR, and TCRdb's table has in-frame clones only and misses some. The repertoire holds about 120,000 clones, with approximately 90% as singletons. J lost 4 bases, V lost 5 bases, and 5 bases had no gene match. The CDR3 spans 15 residues. CDR1 is LNHDA, CDR2 SQIVND, per germline (reference sequence). The V gene is TRBV19, the J gene TRBJ2-1; 10 nucleotides agree with TRBD2. The material was peripheral blood, obtained 28 days after the second AZD1222 dose. The TCR comes from an adult who received the AZD1222 COVID-19 vaccine. CDR3 coding DNA: TGTGCCAGTAGTCAGCGGGGGGGCCTATACAATGAGCAGTTCTTC. Translation: CASSQRGGLYNEQFF.